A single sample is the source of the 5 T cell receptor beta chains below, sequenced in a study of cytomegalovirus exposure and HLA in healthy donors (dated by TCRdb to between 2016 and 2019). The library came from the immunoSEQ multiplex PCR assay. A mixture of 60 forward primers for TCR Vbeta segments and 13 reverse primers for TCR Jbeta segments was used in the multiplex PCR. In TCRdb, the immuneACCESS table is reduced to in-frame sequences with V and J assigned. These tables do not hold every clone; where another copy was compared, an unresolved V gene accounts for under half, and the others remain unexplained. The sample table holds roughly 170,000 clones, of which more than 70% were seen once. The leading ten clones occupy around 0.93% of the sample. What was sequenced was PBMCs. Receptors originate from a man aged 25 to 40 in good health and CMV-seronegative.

The CDR3 protein is CASSLTGTNEQYF. The CDR3 coding sequence is TGTGCCAGCAGCCTGACAGGTACGAACGAGCAGTACTTC. V usage is TRBV6-5 and J usage is TRBJ2-7; TRBD1 is a possible D gene (6 bases). The ends were cut back, 6 bases at V and 5 bases at J, with 14 bases in the middle. The germline gives CDR1 MNHEY, CDR2 SVGAGI. This CDR3 has 13 amino acids.

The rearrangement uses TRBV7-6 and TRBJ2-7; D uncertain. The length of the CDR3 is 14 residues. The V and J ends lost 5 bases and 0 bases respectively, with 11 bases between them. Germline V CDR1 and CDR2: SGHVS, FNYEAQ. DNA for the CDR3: TGTGCCAGCAGCCCCCTACTTAGCTCCTACGAGCAGTACTTC. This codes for CASSPLLSSYEQYF.

The CDR3 region is CAWEGLEAFF. In nucleotides, the CDR3 is TGTGCCTGGGAGGGTCTTGAAGCTTTCTTT. The chain is built from TRBV30 and TRBJ1-1, with D unclear. V was shortened by 5 bases and J by 7 bases, with 8 bases between the two germline ends. This CDR3 has 10 residues. CDR1 GTSNPN and CDR2 SVGIG come from the germline V gene (reference sequence).

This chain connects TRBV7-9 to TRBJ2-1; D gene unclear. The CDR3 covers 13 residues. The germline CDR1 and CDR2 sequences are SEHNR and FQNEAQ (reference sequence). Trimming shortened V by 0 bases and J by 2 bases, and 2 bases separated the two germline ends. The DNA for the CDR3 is TGTGCCAGCAGCTTAGCCGCCTACAATGAGCAGTTCTTC. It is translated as CASSLAAYNEQFF.

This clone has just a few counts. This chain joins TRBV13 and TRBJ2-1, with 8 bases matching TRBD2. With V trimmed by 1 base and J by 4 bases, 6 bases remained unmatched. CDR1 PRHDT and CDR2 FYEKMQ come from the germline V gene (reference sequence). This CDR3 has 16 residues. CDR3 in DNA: TGTGCCAGCAGCTTAGCCTTAGCGGGAATTTACAATGAGCAGTTCTTC. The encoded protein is CASSLALAGIYNEQFF.